The entry below gives a single TCR beta chain sequence along with its context. Its target is unknown. Template switching (which added a universal primer site) was used, and cDNA carried unique molecular identifiers. A single record per CDR3 protein comes from TCRdb applying MiXCR to the 5' RACE reads. The sample has about 500,000 distinct CDR3 sequences; roughly an eighth are singletons. The data derive from a study of identical twins. Overall study results and limits: Diverse VJ usage suggested most zero-insertion clonotypes were not invariant T cells. The more abundant beta clonotypes in cord blood had fewer insertions, and memory repertoires did not show this. Twins' excess sharing was less marked for out-of-frame beta sequences.

The CDR3 runs to 15 residues. CDR1 is SGDLS and CDR2 is YYNGEE in the germline V gene. After removal of 4 bases from V and 5 bases from J, the junction contained 8 bases not matched to a gene. The same data also contributed to another study, on yellow fever vaccine responses in identical twins.

This rearrangement joins TRBV9 to TRBJ1-4, with TRBD1 matching 7 bases. This TCR came from a woman aged 18-35 years in good health. Sequenced input: CD4+ T cells sorted from blood. The CDR3 DNA reads TGTGCCAGCAGCTCGACGACAGGGTCGAATGAAAAACTGTTTTTT. Translated: CASSSTTGSNEKLFF.